Below, 18 T cell receptor beta chains from the same sample are listed, as sequenced in a study of regulatory T cells in long-lasting Graves disease. Specified time point: newly diagnosed GD, antithyroid drugs for less than 3 months. From PBMCs, RNA was extracted and then used to make the TCR library. Investigators prepared the TCR beta libraries by applying iRepertoire HTBI primers and Arm-PCR of CDR3 regions. In TCRdb, the multiplex PCR reads were re-called with MiXCR into one record per CDR3 protein. This sample has a few hundred thousand distinct CDR3 sequences, with around 17% found just once. These data were also reused for a study on T cells in Graves' hyperthyroidism and ophthalmopathy.

The specimen comprised peripheral blood mononuclear cells (PBMCs), sampled at new diagnosis, from a patient treated with antithyroid drugs. These receptors were collected from a woman younger than 35 with Graves disease.

This rearrangement joins TRBV7-3 to TRBJ1-1, with D perhaps TRBD1 (5 bases). Germline V gene data show CDR1 as SGHTA and CDR2 as FQGTGA. The CDR3 covers 15 residues. Trimming removed 0 bases from V and 1 base from J, with 9 bases in between. CDR3 nucleotide sequence: TGTGCCAGCAGCTTAACAGGGGATGGGAACACTGAAGCTTTCTTT. Protein product: CASSLTGDGNTEAFF.

This clonotype turned up a few times. V and J are TRBV5-1 and TRBJ2-7; possibly TRBD2 for D (6 bases). Trimming removed 0 bases from V and 3 bases from J, with 16 bases in between. CDR1 and CDR2 (germline): SGHRS, YFSETQ. The CDR3 runs 16 residues. The CDR3 reads CASSLAIGGVDYEQYF. The CDR3 nucleotides are TGCGCCAGCAGCTTGGCGATCGGCGGGGTCGACTACGAGCAGTACTTC.

This clonotype was found many times. The chain links TRBV27 to TRBJ2-3; perhaps TRBD2 as D (5 bases). The CDR3 is made up of 13 amino acids. The V and J ends lost 3 bases and 5 bases respectively, with 9 bases between them. CDR1 MNHEY and CDR2 SMNVEV come from the germline V gene (reference sequence). The CDR3 sequence: CASSFPEGDTQYF. CDR3 sequence (DNA): TGTGCCAGCAGTTTCCCAGAGGGAGATACGCAGTATTTT.

The chain uses TRBV7-9 and TRBJ1-4; 9 positions agree with TRBD1. The germline CDR1 and CDR2 sequences are SEHNR and FQNEAQ (reference sequence). The ends lost 6 bases at V and 5 bases at J; junction bases unmatched: 13. The CDR3 consists of 17 residues. The CDR3 reads CASSQMYRDRANEKLFF. The CDR3 nucleotides read TGTGCCAGCAGTCAAATGTACCGGGACAGGGCAAATGAAAAACTGTTTTTT.

This clonotype appeared a few times. The rearrangement links TRBV15 to TRBJ2-3; the match to TRBD2 covers 13 bases. Germline V CDR1 and CDR2: LNHNV, YYDKDF (reference sequence). Trimming took 3 bases from V and 1 from J; bases not matched to a gene: 13. The CDR3 is made up of 20 amino acids. CDR3 DNA sequence: TGTGCCACCAGCAGGGCTGGCCCAACCGGACTAGCGGGAGGCACAGATACGCAGTATTTT. It yields the protein CATSRAGPTGLAGGTDTQYF.

This clonotype was found a few times. The V call is TRBV2, the J call TRBJ2-7; possibly TRBD2 for D (6 bases). The CDR3 covers 15 residues. Germline CDR1 and CDR2: SNHLY and FYNNEI. V was pared by 0 bases and J by 6 bases, with 15 bases between. The CDR3 nucleotides are TGTGCCAGCAGTGAAGCGCGCCGGGAGAGCGTCGAGCAGTACTTC. Its protein is CASSEARRESVEQYF.

At least ten counts were recorded for this clonotype. This sequence joins TRBV12-3 or TRBV12-4 and TRBJ2-1; 8 positions match TRBD2. V lost 9 bases to trimming and J lost 3 bases; unmatched junction nucleotides: 7. CDR3 length equals 14 residues. The CDR3 nucleotides are TGTGCCAGTAGGATAGCGGGAATCTACAATGAGCAGTTCTTC. It encodes CASRIAGIYNEQFF.

This clonotype came up a few times. The V and J genes are TRBV7-6 and TRBJ2-6; no clear D. The CDR3 has 18 amino acids. Per the germline V gene, CDR1 is SGHVS and CDR2 is FNYEAQ. Trimming removed 2 bases at V and 0 bases at J, with 14 bases between. The CDR3 nucleotides read TGTGCCAGCAGCTTATTTGTGGACCTCAGCTCTGGGGCCAACGTCCTGACTTTC. As protein: CASSLFVDLSSGANVLTF. The full variable domain, completed using reference TRBV7-6 and TRBJ2-6, is GAGVSQSPRYKVTKRGQDVALRCDPISGHVSLYWYRQALGQGPEFLTYFNYEAQQDKSGLPNDRFSAERPEGSISTLTIQRTEQRDSAMYRCASSLFVDLSSGANVLTFGAGSRLTVL.

This chain uses TRBV6-5 with TRBJ2-7; TRBD2 matches 13 bases. Trimming removed 4 bases from V and 3 bases from J; junction bases left unmatched: 12. CDR1 MNHEY and CDR2 SVGAGI come from the germline V gene. CDR3 length: 18 residues. In DNA form, the CDR3 reads TGTGCCAGCAGTTCCGCCCGGACTAGCGGGAGCTTTGTCTACGAGCAGTACTTC. Translating it yields CASSSARTSGSFVYEQYF.

This clonotype was seen many times. CDR3 in amino acids: CATNPDRGQNNYGYTF. In DNA, the CDR3 is TGTGCCACCAACCCCGACAGGGGTCAAAACAACTATGGCTACACCTTC. The V gene is TRBV10-3, the J gene TRBJ1-2; the match to TRBD1 covers 8 bases. V dropped 10 bases and J dropped 2; count of bases not matched to a gene: 15. The CDR3 totals 16 residues. Germline values: CDR1 ENHRY, CDR2 SYGVKD.

In this sample, this clonotype turned up a few times. The chain joins TRBV10-3 to TRBJ2-1; 9 bases map to TRBD1. The CDR3 runs to 13 residues. Germline V gene data show CDR1 as ENHRY and CDR2 as SYGVKD. Germline trimming cut 8 bases from V and 5 bases from J; bases unmatched to any gene: 4. The CDR3 sequence is CAILDRGNNEQFF. CDR3 nucleotides: TGTGCCATCCTAGACAGGGGGAACAATGAGCAGTTCTTC.

This clonotype has a count of ten or more. The chain couples TRBV4-3 to TRBJ2-1, with 9 positions matching TRBD1. The CDR3 runs 18 residues. Germline CDR1 is LGHNA and CDR2 is YSLEER. The V and J ends lost 5 bases and 1 base, in that order; junction bases with no gene match: 12. CDR3: CASSLDRGGFRSYNEQFF. CDR3 in DNA: TGCGCCAGCAGCTTGGACAGGGGCGGCTTTAGGTCCTACAATGAGCAGTTCTTC.

This clonotype was counted at least ten times. The V gene is TRBV29-1, the J gene TRBJ2-1; D gene ambiguous. This CDR3 region has 11 residues. CDR1 is SQVTM, CDR2 ANQGSEA, per germline. The ends were cut back, 3 bases at V and 5 bases at J, with 5 bases in the middle. The CDR3 region is CSVDWDNEQFF. The CDR3, as DNA: TGCAGCGTTGACTGGGACAATGAGCAGTTCTTC.

This clonotype was found many times. This rearrangement joins TRBV28 to TRBJ2-7; D remains ambiguous. This CDR3 comprises 11 residues. Germline CDR1 and CDR2: MDHEN and SYDVKM. The V end was cut by 10 bases, the J end by 4 bases, with 11 bases between. CDR3 residues: CATSPKYEQYF. In DNA, the CDR3 is TGTGCCACCTCCCCAAAGTACGAGCAGTACTTC.

This clonotype has only a few counts. The chain combines TRBV7-9 with TRBJ2-2, with a possible D match to TRBD1 (5 bases). The CDR3 contains 17 residues. V lost 6 bases and J 0 bases, leaving 17 bases between the germline ends. Per the germline V gene, CDR1 is SEHNR and CDR2 is FQNEAQ (reference sequence). The CDR3 loop is CASSPWLGLANTGELFF. The DNA for the CDR3 is TGTGCCAGCAGTCCCTGGTTGGGGCTCGCGAACACCGGGGAGCTGTTTTTT.

This clonotype was found many times. V usage is TRBV12-3 or TRBV12-4 and J usage is TRBJ2-1; no definite D call. V lost 6 bases, J lost 4 bases, and 19 bases lay in between. The CDR3 sequence is 16 residues long. CDR3 protein: CASRPARPSLYNEQFF. In DNA, the CDR3 is TGTGCCAGCAGGCCGGCCCGTCCGTCCCTATACAATGAGCAGTTCTTC.

Ten or more counts support this clonotype. This chain joins TRBV5-1 and TRBJ2-1; 7 bases are a match to TRBD2. The V gene's germline CDR1 is SGHRS and CDR2 YFSETQ. CDR3 length: 14 amino acids. V gave up 4 bases and J gave up 6 bases; unmatched junction bases: 7. In DNA, the CDR3 is TGCGCCAGCAGCAAAGCCACGGGGGGCAATGAGCAGTTCTTC. Translating it yields CASSKATGGNEQFF.

In its sample, this clonotype was seen many times. This sequence joins TRBV12-3 or TRBV12-4 and TRBJ1-1; TRBD1 agrees at 7 bases. The CDR3 is 12 amino acids. Trimming removed 5 bases from V and 9 bases from J; junction bases left unmatched: 6. CDR3 sequence reads: CASSTRTGKAFF. CDR3 nucleotide sequence: TGTGCCAGCAGTACCCGGACAGGAAAAGCTTTCTTT.